This T cell receptor (beta chain) derives from a study of regulatory T cells in long-lasting Graves disease. Relying on iRepertoire HTBI primers and Arm-PCR of CDR3 regions, the team built TCR beta libraries. From the multiplex PCR reads, TCRdb called clonotypes with MiXCR, one entry per CDR3 protein. The sample holds roughly 500,000 distinct CDR3 sequences, around an eighth seen once. Of note for this clonotype: A much larger clonotype is one base distant, so this may be a read error.

From germline, CDR1 is LGHNA and CDR2 YNFKEQ. The CDR3 sequence is 14 residues long. The V end lost 4 bases, the J end lost 0 bases, and 10 bases lay between the germline ends. Noted time point: newly diagnosed GD, antithyroid drugs for less than 3 months. RNA isolated from PBMCs was used to make the TCR library. The same sample was also studied in work on T cells in Graves' hyperthyroidism and ophthalmopathy. That paper states: The TCR CDR3 first-round RT-PCR relied on the HTBI primer set.

The TCR comes from a young man with Graves disease. The chain links TRBV4-2 to TRBJ2-7; D might be TRBD2 (5 bases). Sequenced material: peripheral blood mononuclear cells (PBMCs), taken at new diagnosis, from a patient treated with antithyroid drugs. This chain's CDR3 is CASSPRENSYEQYF. The DNA for the CDR3 is TGTGCCAGCAGCCCCCGGGAAAACTCCTACGAGCAGTACTTC.